Shown below are 32 T cell receptor beta chains from a single sample sequenced in a study of blood T cell repertoires in COVID-19. The table came from immunoSEQ multiplex PCR; TCRdb's copy has only in-frame clones and leaves some out. The sample includes under 200,000 clones, around 87% of them seen just once. Sequencing used peripheral blood. These receptor sequences come from a man aged 18 to 30 with acute or convalescent COVID-19.

This chain's CDR3 is CASSPGSKYEQYV. In DNA form, the CDR3 reads TGTGCCAGCTCCCCCGGGTCCAAGTACGAGCAGTACGTC. The rearrangement uses TRBV28 and TRBJ2-7; D unresolved. Germline values: CDR1 MDHEN, CDR2 SYDVKM. Between the trimmed V and J ends, which lost 8 bases and 4 bases, there was a span of 15 bases. The CDR3 has 13 amino acids.

The chain combines TRBV7-2 with TRBJ2-3; tentative D call: TRBD2 (6 bases). V was shortened by 2 bases and J by 5 bases, with 14 bases between the two germline ends. This CDR3 spans 15 amino acids. Germline assignment: CDR1 SGHTA and CDR2 FQGNSA. The CDR3 region has the DNA TGTGCCAGCAGCTTAATCGGGGGAGGAGGAGATACGCAGTATTTT. Translation gives CASSLIGGGGDTQYF.

The chain joins TRBV12-3 or TRBV12-4 to TRBJ1-1; a possible D gene is TRBD1 (6 bases). The V and J ends lost 6 bases and 1 base respectively, with 9 bases between them. CDR3 size: 13 residues. CDR3 loop: CASSWTENTEAFF. The CDR3 DNA sequence: TGTGCCAGCAGCTGGACAGAGAACACTGAAGCTTTCTTT.

The rearrangement uses TRBV10-3 and TRBJ1-1, with a tentative D call TRBD1 (5 bases). V lost 0 bases, J lost 1 base, and 12 bases lay in between. The CDR3 loop spans 16 amino acids. Per germline, CDR1 ENHRY and CDR2 SYGVKD. CDR3 nucleotide sequence: TGTGCCATCAGTGAGTCTGAAGGAGGGGCGAACACTGAAGCTTTCTTT. This encodes CAISESEGGANTEAFF.

The chain links TRBV6-6 to TRBJ1-5; weak D call: TRBD1 (6 bases). Germline lookup yields CDR1 MNHNY and CDR2 SVGAGI (reference sequence). There are 15 residues in the CDR3. Deletions cut 0 bases from V and 3 bases from J, with 9 bases between. The DNA for the CDR3 is TGTGCCAGCAGTTACTCGTTGGGACACAATCAGCCCCAGCATTTT. Its protein product is CASSYSLGHNQPQHF.

The chain links TRBV30 to TRBJ2-1, with 15 bases identical to TRBD2. CDR1 is GTSNPN and CDR2 is SVGIG in the germline V gene (reference sequence). The CDR3 is 20 amino acids. Trimming cost V 2 bases and J 2 bases; bases outside gene matches: 13. The CDR3 DNA is TGTGCCTGGAGTTCTGGCCTACGCCGGACTAGCGGGGGGGCCTACAATGAGCAGTTCTTC. This gives the protein CAWSSGLRRTSGGAYNEQFF.

The gene calls are TRBV19 and TRBJ2-5; the match to TRBD1 covers 8 bases. This CDR3 has 14 residues. The germline V gene has CDR1 LNHDA and CDR2 SQIVND (reference sequence). With V trimmed by 3 bases and J by 3 bases, 3 bases remained unmatched. The CDR3 DNA is TGTGCCAGTAGTATGGGGACAGGTGAAGAGACCCAGTACTTC. Protein product: CASSMGTGEETQYF.

V and J are TRBV12-5 and TRBJ1-3, with a tentative D call TRBD1 (6 bases). V dropped 6 bases and J dropped 1 base, with 22 bases sitting between them. From germline, CDR1 is LGHNT and CDR2 FRNRAP. CDR3 length: 18 residues. CDR3 in DNA: TGTGCTAGTGGACCCAATTGGACAGCGTCTCTTTCTGGAAACACCATATATTTT. It specifies CASGPNWTASLSGNTIYF.

The V and J genes are TRBV4-1 and TRBJ1-4; 7 bases map to TRBD1. The germline V gene encodes CDR1 MGHRA and CDR2 YSYEKL. This CDR3 spans 16 amino acids. Trimming removed 5 bases from V and 4 bases from J; junction bases left unmatched: 10. CDR3 DNA: TGCGCCAGCAGCTCAATTCGGGACAGCTATAATGAAAAACTGTTTTTT. Translation: CASSSIRDSYNEKLFF.

The chain couples TRBV9 to TRBJ2-5; D may be TRBD1 (6 bases). This CDR3 has 16 residues. From germline, CDR1 is SGDLS and CDR2 YYNGEE. Trimming took off 0 bases at V and 5 bases at J, with 17 bases between the two ends. Here the CDR3 reads CASSVVGQSEVETQYF. The CDR3 region has the DNA TGTGCCAGCAGCGTAGTAGGACAGAGTGAGGTGGAGACCCAGTACTTC.

This chain connects TRBV27 to TRBJ2-3, with D perhaps TRBD2 (7 bases). Looked up from germline, CDR1 is MNHEY and CDR2 is SMNVEV (reference sequence). V shed 8 bases and J shed 8 bases, with 17 bases lying between them. There are 13 residues in the CDR3. CDR3 bases: TGTGCCAGCGGGAGGGGGGAGGCAGCTACGCAGTATTTT. It is translated as CASGRGEAATQYF.

This rearrangement joins TRBV21-1 to TRBJ2-2; the table's D call of TRBD1 was not tested on the DNA. TRBV21-1 is tagged as a pseudogene. This CDR3 is built from 15 residues. This CDR3 reads CASSKQGINTGELFF. As DNA, the CDR3 is TGTGCCAGCAGCAAACAGGGCATCAACACCGGGGAGCTGTTTTTT.

The chain links TRBV19 to TRBJ2-1; the D gene is possibly TRBD2 (5 bases). The length of the CDR3 is 17 residues. Germline-derived CDR1 and CDR2 are LNHDA and SQIVND (reference sequence). The V and J ends lost 5 bases and 0 bases respectively, with 17 bases between them. In nucleotides, the CDR3 is TGTGCCAGTAGTCCCAGAAGAGGGAAGGGCTCCTACAATGAGCAGTTCTTC. Translated: CASSPRRGKGSYNEQFF.

The V call is TRBV7-2, the J call TRBJ2-3, with D perhaps TRBD2 (6 bases). The V gene's germline CDR1 is SGHTA and CDR2 FQGNSA. The CDR3 is made up of 14 amino acids. The ends were cut back, 2 bases at V and 2 bases at J, with 8 bases in the middle. The CDR3 protein is CASSLLAPTDTQYF. CDR3 DNA: TGTGCCAGCAGCTTACTAGCGCCCACAGATACGCAGTATTTT. Full variable domain (missing parts from reference TRBV7-2 and TRBJ2-3): GAGVSQSPSNKVTEKGKDVELRCDPISGHTALYWYRQSLGQGLEFLIYFQGNSAPDKSGLPSDRFSAERTGGSVSTLTIQRTQQEDSAVYLCASSLLAPTDTQYFGPGTRLTVL.

J is TRBJ1-1 and V is TRBV6-5; the D gene is possibly TRBD1 (6 bases). This CDR3 is built from 14 residues. The germline gives CDR1 MNHEY, CDR2 SVGAGI. V shed 2 bases and J shed 3 bases, with 10 bases lying between them. CDR3: CASSYGPGDTEAFF. The CDR3 DNA reads TGTGCCAGCAGTTACGGTCCAGGGGACACTGAAGCTTTCTTT.

The chain links TRBV6-1 to TRBJ2-5; a weak D match, TRBD1 (6 bases). The CDR3 has 13 residues. CDR1 is MNHNS, CDR2 SASEGT, per germline. The V gene lost 3 bases and the J gene lost 6 bases, with 11 bases spanning the gap. CDR3 protein: CASSEDSTQTQYF. The CDR3, as DNA: TGTGCCAGCAGTGAGGACAGTACGCAGACCCAGTACTTC.

This chain connects TRBV5-8 to TRBJ1-5, with D perhaps TRBD1 (6 bases). The CDR3 length is 13 residues. CDR1 is SGHTS and CDR2 is YDEGEE in the germline V gene. V lost 4 bases to trimming and J lost 7 bases, with 12 bases between them. DNA of the CDR3: TGTGCCAGCAGCCGGGGGGCTTGGCAGCCCCAGCATTTT. Translating gives CASSRGAWQPQHF.

V and J are TRBV5-1 and TRBJ2-1, with a possible D match to TRBD1 (5 bases). The CDR3 totals 13 residues. CDR1 and CDR2 (germline): SGHRS, YFSETQ. V was shortened by 7 bases and J by 1 base, with 9 bases between the two germline ends. CDR3 sequence reads: CASRQTSYNEQFF. The CDR3, as DNA: TGCGCCAGCCGACAGACTTCCTACAATGAGCAGTTCTTC.

The rearrangement uses TRBV14 and TRBJ2-2, with D possibly matching TRBD1 (5 bases). Between the trimmed V and J ends, which lost 1 base and 1 base, there was a span of 7 bases. CDR1 SGHDN and CDR2 FVKESK come from the germline V gene. CDR3 length: 15 amino acids. The CDR3, as DNA: TGTGCCAGCAGCCAAGCTACAGGGAACACCGGGGAGCTGTTTTTT. Protein product: CASSQATGNTGELFF.

The V and J genes are TRBV11-3 and TRBJ2-1; TRBD1 matches 7 bases. Per the germline V gene, CDR1 is SGHNT and CDR2 is YENEEA. V shed 6 bases, J shed 3 bases, and the junction held 8 bases outside the gene matches. The length of the CDR3 is 15 residues. The CDR3 DNA is TGTGCCAGCAGTCGAGGGGGCGCCTACTACAATGAGCAGTTCTTC. Translating gives CASSRGGAYYNEQFF.

The chain has TRBV2 and TRBJ1-5, with D unclear. CDR3 length: 13 amino acids. V lost 7 bases to trimming and J lost 3 bases, with 10 bases between them. Per the germline V gene, CDR1 is SNHLY and CDR2 is FYNNEI. CDR3 amino acids: CASTVSYNQPQHF. CDR3 bases: TGTGCCAGCACTGTCAGTTACAATCAGCCCCAGCATTTT.

This chain links TRBV2 with TRBJ1-3; TRBD1 is a possible D gene (5 bases). The CDR3 totals 14 residues. Per germline, CDR1 SNHLY and CDR2 FYNNEI. V was clipped by 5 bases and J by 1 base, with 9 bases between them. Here the CDR3 reads CASSRAGSGNTIYF. CDR3 sequence (DNA): TGTGCCAGCAGTCGGGCAGGGTCTGGAAACACCATATATTTT.

The rearrangement uses TRBV7-2 and TRBJ1-5; 8 bases fit TRBD1. CDR3 length: 14 amino acids. Losses at the gene ends were 4 bases for V and 7 bases for J; bases not matched to a gene: 6. Germline values: CDR1 SGHTA, CDR2 FQGNSA. CDR3 nucleotides: TGTGCCAGCAGCTGGACAGGGAGGGACCAGCCCCAGCATTTT. Residues: CASSWTGRDQPQHF.

The chain combines TRBV7-3 with TRBJ2-2; a weak D match, TRBD1 (5 bases). Trimming took off 2 bases at V and 6 bases at J, with 7 bases between the two ends. The length of the CDR3 is 13 residues. CDR1 and CDR2 (germline): SGHTA, FQGTGA. CDR3 region: CASSLAGPGELFF. The DNA of the CDR3 is TGTGCCAGCAGCTTAGCAGGGCCCGGGGAGCTGTTTTTT.

This chain connects TRBV6-5 to TRBJ1-1; TRBD1 might be the D (5 bases). CDR1 MNHEY and CDR2 SVGAGI come from the germline V gene. There are 11 residues in the CDR3. Trimming pared 7 bases from V and 7 bases from J, leaving 10 bases between. Written as DNA, the CDR3 is TGTGCCAGCATCTGGGGGGTTGAAGCTTTCTTT. Its protein product is CASIWGVEAFF.

The rearrangement joins TRBV3-1 (or the pseudogene TRBV3-2) to TRBJ2-5, with D perhaps TRBD2 (7 bases). Trimming took 0 bases from V and 5 from J, leaving 13 bases between them. The CDR3 loop spans 15 amino acids. Germline V gene sequence: CDR1 LGHDT, CDR2 YNNKEL (reference sequence). For the CDR3, the DNA is TGTGCCAGCAGCCAAGATTGGGGGGGGCGGGAGACCCAGTACTTC. Translated, it gives CASSQDWGGRETQYF.

J is TRBJ2-7 and V is TRBV5-5; TRBD1 aligns across 7 bases. V gave up 2 bases and J gave up 3 bases; unmatched junction bases: 5. The CDR3 contains 14 residues. Germline CDR1 SGHKS, CDR2 YYEKEE (reference sequence). CDR3: CASSFRDSRYEQYF. In nucleotides, the CDR3 is TGTGCCAGCAGCTTTCGGGACAGCCGCTACGAGCAGTACTTC.

The rearrangement uses TRBV5-1 and TRBJ2-3; D is perhaps TRBD2 (6 bases). V dropped 0 bases and J dropped 6 bases, with 17 bases sitting between them. CDR1 SGHRS and CDR2 YFSETQ come from the germline V gene. The CDR3 extends over 16 amino acids. Here the CDR3 reads CASSLASLAFGDTQYF. The CDR3 DNA reads TGCGCCAGCAGCTTGGCGAGCCTAGCGTTTGGGGATACGCAGTATTTT.

The V call is TRBV10-3, the J call TRBJ1-3; 8 positions agree with TRBD1. The trim removed 9 bases at V and 3 bases at J, leaving 7 bases unmatched. Germline V lookup: CDR1 ENHRY, CDR2 SYGVKD. The CDR3 covers 14 residues. The CDR3 coding sequence is TGTGCCATTACCGGGACAGGCTTTGGAAACACCATATATTTT. Its translation: CAITGTGFGNTIYF.

The chain combines TRBV7-9 with TRBJ2-1; TRBD1 matches at 9 bases. After removal of 5 bases from V and 3 bases from J, the junction contained 2 bases not matched to a gene. CDR3 length: 14 residues. The V gene's germline CDR1 is SEHNR and CDR2 FQNEAQ (reference sequence). CDR3 sequence (DNA): TGTGCCAGCAGCACGGGACAGGGCTACAATGAGCAGTTCTTC. This encodes CASSTGQGYNEQFF. Combining the CDR3 with reference TRBV7-9 and TRBJ2-1 gives the whole variable domain DTGVSQNPRHKITKRGQNVTFRCDPISEHNRLYWYRQTLGQGPEFLTYFQNEAQLEKSRLLSDRFSAERPKGSFSTLEIQRTEQGDSAMYLCASSTGQGYNEQFFGPGTRLTVL.

The chain carries TRBV28 and TRBJ1-2, with D uncertain. Trimming took off 11 bases at V and 0 bases at J, with 16 bases between the two ends. Germline V gives CDR1 MDHEN, CDR2 SYDVKM. This CDR3 contains 14 residues. CDR3 DNA: TGTGCCGCAACGGGAGAACTTACTAACTATGGCTACACCTTC. This gives the protein CAATGELTNYGYTF.

The rearrangement links TRBV6-6 to TRBJ1-2; D ambiguous. V was clipped by 2 bases and J by 8 bases, with 9 bases between them. This CDR3 has 12 amino acids. Germline V gene data show CDR1 as MNHNY and CDR2 as SVGAGI (reference sequence). In nucleotides, the CDR3 is TGTGCCAGCAGTTACAACAGAGCAGGCTACACCTTC. As protein: CASSYNRAGYTF.